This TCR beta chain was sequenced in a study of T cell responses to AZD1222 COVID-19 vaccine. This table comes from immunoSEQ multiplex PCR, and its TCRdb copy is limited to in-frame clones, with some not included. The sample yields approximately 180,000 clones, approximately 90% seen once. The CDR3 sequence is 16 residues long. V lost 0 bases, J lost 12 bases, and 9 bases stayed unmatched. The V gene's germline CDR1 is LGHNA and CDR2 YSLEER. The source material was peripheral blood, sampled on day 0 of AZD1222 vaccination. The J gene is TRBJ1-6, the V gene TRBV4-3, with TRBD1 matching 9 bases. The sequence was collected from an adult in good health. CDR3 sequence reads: CASSQDFGRQGGPLHF. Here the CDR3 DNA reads TGCGCCAGCAGCCAAGATTTCGGTCGACAGGGGGGACCCCTCCACTTT.